The T cell receptor (beta chain) under discussion was sequenced for a study of response to subunit inactivated influenza vaccine. There are a few counts of this clonotype. TCRdb reprocessed the RT-PCR reads with MiXCR, giving one entry per CDR3 protein. The sample consists of around 200,000 distinct CDR3 sequences, approximately 12% of them appearing once. The CDR3 is 16 residues long. The V gene's germline CDR1 is DFQATT and CDR2 SNEGSKA (reference sequence). V shed 3 bases and J 4 bases; nucleotides not matched to a gene: 11. The same data also contributed to another study, on T cells expressing NK-cell markers. That work contributes: What made the TCR beta cDNA was 5'RACE template switching with UMIs.

This clonotype was obtained from a man between 45 and 60 years old who received an inactivated influenza vaccine. Source: CD8+ T cells sorted from PBMCs, taken 11 to 12 days after vaccination. This chain links TRBV20-1 with TRBJ2-5; 10 bases agree with TRBD2. Here the CDR3 reads CSASVAAGGPGETQYF. The CDR3 DNA reads TGCAGTGCTAGTGTGGCAGCGGGAGGGCCGGGAGAGACCCAGTACTTC.